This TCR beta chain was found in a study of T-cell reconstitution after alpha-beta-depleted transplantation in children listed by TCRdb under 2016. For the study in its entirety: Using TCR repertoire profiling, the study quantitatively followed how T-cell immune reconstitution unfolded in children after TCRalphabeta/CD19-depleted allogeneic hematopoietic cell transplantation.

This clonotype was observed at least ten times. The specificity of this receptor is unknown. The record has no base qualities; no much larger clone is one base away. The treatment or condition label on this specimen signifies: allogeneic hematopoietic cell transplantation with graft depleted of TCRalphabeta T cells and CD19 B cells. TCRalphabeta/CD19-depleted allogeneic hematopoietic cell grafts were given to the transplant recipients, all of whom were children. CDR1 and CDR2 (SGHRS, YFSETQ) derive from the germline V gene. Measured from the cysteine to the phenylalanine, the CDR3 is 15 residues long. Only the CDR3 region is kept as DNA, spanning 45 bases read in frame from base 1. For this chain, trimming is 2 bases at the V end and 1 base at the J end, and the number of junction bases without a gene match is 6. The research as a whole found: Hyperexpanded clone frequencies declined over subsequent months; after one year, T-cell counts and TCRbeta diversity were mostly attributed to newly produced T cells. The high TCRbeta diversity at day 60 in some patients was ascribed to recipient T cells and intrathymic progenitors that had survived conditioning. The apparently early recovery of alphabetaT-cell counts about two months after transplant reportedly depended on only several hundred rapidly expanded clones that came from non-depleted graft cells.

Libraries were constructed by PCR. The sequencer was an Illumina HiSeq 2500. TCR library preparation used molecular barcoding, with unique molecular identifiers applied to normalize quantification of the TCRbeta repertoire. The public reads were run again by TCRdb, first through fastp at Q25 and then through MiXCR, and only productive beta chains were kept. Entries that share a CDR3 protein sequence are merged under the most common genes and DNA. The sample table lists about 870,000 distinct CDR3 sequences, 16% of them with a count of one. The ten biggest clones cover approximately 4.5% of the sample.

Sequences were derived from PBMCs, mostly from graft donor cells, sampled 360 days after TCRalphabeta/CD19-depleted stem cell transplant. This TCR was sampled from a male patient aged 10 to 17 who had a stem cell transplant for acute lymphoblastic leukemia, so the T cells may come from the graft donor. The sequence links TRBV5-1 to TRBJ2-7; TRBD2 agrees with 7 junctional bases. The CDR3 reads CASSFSSGASYEQYF. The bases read TGCGCCAGCAGCTTTTCCAGCGGGGCATCCTACGAGCAGTACTTC.